Listed below are T cell receptor beta chains from one sample, sequenced in a study of cytomegalovirus exposure and HLA in healthy donors. The protocol was immunoSEQ multiplex PCR, while the TCRdb copy is restricted to in-frame clones and leaves out a portion. In the table there are under 200,000 clones, approximately 77% of which are singletons. Sequencing was done on a sample of PBMCs. The receptors stem from a male donor in good health and CMV-seropositive. CDR3s include the opening cysteine and the closing phenylalanine or tryptophan. D genes are given only for firm matches. The size entry is marked missing in some rows and otherwise reads once, few, many or a size class.

13	TRBJ1-1	.	TRBV9	.	CASSLSGGTEAFF	TGTGCCAGCAGCCTATCAGGTGGCACTGAAGCTTTCTTT
12	TRBJ2-3	.	TRBV6-1	.	CASSEVSDTQYF	TGTGCCAGCAGTGAAGTGAGCGATACGCAGTATTTT
14	TRBJ1-5	.	TRBV6-4	TRBD1	CASRGRGRDQPQHF	TGTGCCAGCAGGGGCAGGGGGCGCGATCAGCCCCAGCATTTT
15	TRBJ2-7	few	TRBV5-6	.	CASSWGWGEGSEQYF	TGTGCCAGCAGCTGGGGCTGGGGGGAAGGGAGCGAGCAGTACTTC
13	TRBJ2-2	.	TRBV6-1	TRBD1	CASTTGGPGELFF	TGTGCCAGCACCACAGGGGGGCCCGGGGAGCTGTTTTTT
14	TRBJ1-2	.	TRBV5-4	TRBD1	CASRYTGGGYGYTF	TGTGCCAGCAGATATACAGGGGGCGGCTATGGCTACACCTTC
15	TRBJ2-1	few	TRBV21-1	.	CASSSPGNGNNEQFF	TGTGCCAGCAGCAGCCCAGGGAATGGGAACAATGAGCAGTTCTTC
15	TRBJ2-7	.	TRBV6-1	.	CASSEAPGVPYEQYF	TGTGCCAGCAGTGAAGCGCCAGGGGTCCCCTACGAGCAGTACTTC
18	TRBJ2-2	.	TRBV1	.	CTSSPPGSGGARTGELFF	TGCACCAGCAGCCCTCCGGGTAGCGGGGGGGCAAGGACCGGGGAGCTGTTTTTT
14	TRBJ2-2	.	TRBV29-1	.	CSVEQGRNTGELFF	TGCAGCGTTGAGCAGGGGAGGAACACCGGGGAGCTGTTTTTT